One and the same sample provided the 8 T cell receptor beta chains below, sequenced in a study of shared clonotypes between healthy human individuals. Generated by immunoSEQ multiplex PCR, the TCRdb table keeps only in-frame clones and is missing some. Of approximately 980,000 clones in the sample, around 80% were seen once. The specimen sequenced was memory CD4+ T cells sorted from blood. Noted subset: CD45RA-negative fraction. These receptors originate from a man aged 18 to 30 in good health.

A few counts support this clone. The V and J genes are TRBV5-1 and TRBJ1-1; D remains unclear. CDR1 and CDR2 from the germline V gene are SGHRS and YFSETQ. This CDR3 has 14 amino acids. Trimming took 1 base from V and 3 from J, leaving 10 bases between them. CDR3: CASSLSVRDTEAFF. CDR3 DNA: TGCGCCAGCAGCTTGTCGGTACGGGACACTGAAGCTTTCTTT.

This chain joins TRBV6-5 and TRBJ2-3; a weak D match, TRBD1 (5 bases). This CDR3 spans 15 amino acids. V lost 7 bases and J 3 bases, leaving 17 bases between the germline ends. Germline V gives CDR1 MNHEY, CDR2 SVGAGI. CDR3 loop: CASKWGVSITDTQYF. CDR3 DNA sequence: TGTGCCAGCAAGTGGGGCGTTAGCATAACAGATACGCAGTATTTT.

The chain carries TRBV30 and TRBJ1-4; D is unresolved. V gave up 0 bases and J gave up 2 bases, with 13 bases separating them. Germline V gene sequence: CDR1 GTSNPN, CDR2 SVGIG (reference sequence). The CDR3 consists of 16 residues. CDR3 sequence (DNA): TGTGCCTGGAGTGTAGGACGGAGGACGACTAATGAAAAACTGTTTTTT. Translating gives CAWSVGRRTTNEKLFF.

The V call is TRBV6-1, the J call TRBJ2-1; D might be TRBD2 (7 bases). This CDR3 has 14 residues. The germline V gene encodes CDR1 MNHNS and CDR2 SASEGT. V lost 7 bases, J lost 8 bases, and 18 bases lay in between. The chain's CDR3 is CASTPGGPSHEQFF. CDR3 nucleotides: TGTGCCAGCACTCCCGGGGGGCCTTCCCATGAGCAGTTCTTC.

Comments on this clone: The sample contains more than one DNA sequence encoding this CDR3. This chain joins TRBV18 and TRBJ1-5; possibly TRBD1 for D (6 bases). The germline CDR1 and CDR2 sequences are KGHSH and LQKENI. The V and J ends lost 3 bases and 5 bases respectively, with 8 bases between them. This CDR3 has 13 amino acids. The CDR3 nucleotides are TGTGCCAGCTCACCCTCAGGGGATCAGCCCCAGCATTTT. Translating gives CASSPSGDQPQHF.

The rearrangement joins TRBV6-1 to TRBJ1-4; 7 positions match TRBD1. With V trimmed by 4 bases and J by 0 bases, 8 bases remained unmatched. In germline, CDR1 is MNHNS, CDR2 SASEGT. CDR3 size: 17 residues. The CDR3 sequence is CASSGRQGRATNEKLFF. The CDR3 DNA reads TGTGCCAGCAGTGGGCGACAGGGAAGAGCAACTAATGAAAAACTGTTTTTT.

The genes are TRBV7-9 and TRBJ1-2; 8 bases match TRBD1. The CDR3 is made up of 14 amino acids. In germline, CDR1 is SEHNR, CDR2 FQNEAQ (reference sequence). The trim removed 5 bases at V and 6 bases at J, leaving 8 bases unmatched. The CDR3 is CASSGQGETNGYTF. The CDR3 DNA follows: TGTGCCAGCAGCGGACAGGGTGAAACTAATGGCTACACCTTC.

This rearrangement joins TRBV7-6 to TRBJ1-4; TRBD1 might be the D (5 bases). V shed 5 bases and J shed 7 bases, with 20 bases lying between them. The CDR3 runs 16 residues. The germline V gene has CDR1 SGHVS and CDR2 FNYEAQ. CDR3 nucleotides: TGTGCCAGCAGCGCTTCGACCCGGCAAAGGGGTGAAAAACTGTTTTTT. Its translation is CASSASTRQRGEKLFF.